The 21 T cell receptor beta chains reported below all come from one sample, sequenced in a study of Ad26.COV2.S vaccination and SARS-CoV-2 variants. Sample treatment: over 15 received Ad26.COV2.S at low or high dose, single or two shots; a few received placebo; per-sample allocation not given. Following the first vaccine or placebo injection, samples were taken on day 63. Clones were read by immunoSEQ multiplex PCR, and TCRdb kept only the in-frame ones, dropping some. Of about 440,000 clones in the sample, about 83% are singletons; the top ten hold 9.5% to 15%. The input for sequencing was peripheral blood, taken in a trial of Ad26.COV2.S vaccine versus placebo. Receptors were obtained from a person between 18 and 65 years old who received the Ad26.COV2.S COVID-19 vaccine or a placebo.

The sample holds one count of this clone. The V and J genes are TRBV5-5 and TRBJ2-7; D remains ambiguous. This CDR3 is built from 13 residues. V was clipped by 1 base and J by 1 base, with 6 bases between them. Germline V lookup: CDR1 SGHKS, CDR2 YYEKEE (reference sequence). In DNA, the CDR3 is TGTGCCAGCAGCTTGTCTCGGTCCTACGAGCAGTACTTC. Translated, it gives CASSLSRSYEQYF.

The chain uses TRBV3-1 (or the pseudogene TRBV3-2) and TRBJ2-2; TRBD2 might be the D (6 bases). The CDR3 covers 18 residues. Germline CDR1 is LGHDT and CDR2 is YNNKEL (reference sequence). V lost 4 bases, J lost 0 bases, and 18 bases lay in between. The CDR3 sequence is CASSPKPTSRANTGELFF. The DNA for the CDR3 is TGTGCCAGCAGCCCCAAACCGACTAGTCGGGCGAACACCGGGGAGCTGTTTTTT.

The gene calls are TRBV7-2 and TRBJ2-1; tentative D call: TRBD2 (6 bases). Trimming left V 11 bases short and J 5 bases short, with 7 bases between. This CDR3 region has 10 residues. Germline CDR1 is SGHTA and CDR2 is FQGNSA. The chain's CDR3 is CAGGNNEQFF. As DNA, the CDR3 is TGTGCCGGCGGGAACAATGAGCAGTTCTTC.

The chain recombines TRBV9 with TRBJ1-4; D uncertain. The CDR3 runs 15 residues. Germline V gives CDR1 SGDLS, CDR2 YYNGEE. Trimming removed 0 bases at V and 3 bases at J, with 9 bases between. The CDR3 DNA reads TGTGCCAGCAGCGTAGGCGGGCAGCCTAATGAAAAACTGTTTTTT. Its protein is CASSVGGQPNEKLFF.

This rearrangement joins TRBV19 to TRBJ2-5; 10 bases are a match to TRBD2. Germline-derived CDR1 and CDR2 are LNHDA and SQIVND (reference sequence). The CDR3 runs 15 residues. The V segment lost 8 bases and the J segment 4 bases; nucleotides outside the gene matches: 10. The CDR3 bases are TGTGCCAGTCAGAATTTAGCGGGAGGCGGAGAGACCCAGTACTTC. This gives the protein CASQNLAGGGETQYF.

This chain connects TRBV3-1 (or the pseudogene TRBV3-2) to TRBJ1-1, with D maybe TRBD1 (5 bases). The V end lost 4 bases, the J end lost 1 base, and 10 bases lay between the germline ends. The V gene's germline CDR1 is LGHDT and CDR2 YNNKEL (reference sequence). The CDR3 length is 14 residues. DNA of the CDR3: TGTGCCAGCAGCCCATCGGGGGAGAACACTGAAGCTTTCTTT. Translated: CASSPSGENTEAFF.

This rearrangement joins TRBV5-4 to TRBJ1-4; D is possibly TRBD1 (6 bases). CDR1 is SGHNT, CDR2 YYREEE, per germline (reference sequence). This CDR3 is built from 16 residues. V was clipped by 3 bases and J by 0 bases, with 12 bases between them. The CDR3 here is CASSSPGQTTNEKLFF. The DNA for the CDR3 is TGTGCCAGCAGCTCACCCGGACAGACAACTAATGAAAAACTGTTTTTT.

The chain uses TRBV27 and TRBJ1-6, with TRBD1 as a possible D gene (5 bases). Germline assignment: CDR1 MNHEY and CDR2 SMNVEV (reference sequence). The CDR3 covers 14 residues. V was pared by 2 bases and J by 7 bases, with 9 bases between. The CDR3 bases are TGTGCCAGCAGTTTAAAGGGGTCCAATTCACCCCTCCACTTT. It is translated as CASSLKGSNSPLHF.

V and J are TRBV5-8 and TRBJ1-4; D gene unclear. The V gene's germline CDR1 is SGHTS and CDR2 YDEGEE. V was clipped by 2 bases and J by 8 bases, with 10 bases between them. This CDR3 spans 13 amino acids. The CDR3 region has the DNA TGTGCCAGCAGCTTAGGACCCGTGGAAAAACTGTTTTTT. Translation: CASSLGPVEKLFF. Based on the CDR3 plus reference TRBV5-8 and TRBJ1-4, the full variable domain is EAGVTQSPTHLIKTRGQQATLRCSPISGHTSVYWYQQALGLGLQFLLWYDEGEERNRGNFPPRFSGRQFPNYSSELNVNALELEDSALYLCASSLGPVEKLFFGSGTQLSVL.

This CDR3 reads CATSQWHHSNQPQHF. The DNA for the CDR3 is TGTGCCACCTCACAGTGGCACCATAGCAATCAGCCCCAGCATTTT. This chain joins TRBV19 and TRBJ1-5; D unresolved. CDR1 LNHDA and CDR2 SQIVND come from the germline V gene (reference sequence). This CDR3 is 15 amino acids long. Between the trimmed V and J ends, which lost 10 bases and 0 bases, there was a span of 16 bases.

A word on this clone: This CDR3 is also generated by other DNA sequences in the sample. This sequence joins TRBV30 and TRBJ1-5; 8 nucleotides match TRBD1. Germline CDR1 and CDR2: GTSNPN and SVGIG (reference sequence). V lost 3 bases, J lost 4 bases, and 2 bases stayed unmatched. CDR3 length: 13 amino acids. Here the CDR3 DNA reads TGTGCCTGGAGCGACAGGGGTAATCAGCCCCAGCATTTT. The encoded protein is CAWSDRGNQPQHF.

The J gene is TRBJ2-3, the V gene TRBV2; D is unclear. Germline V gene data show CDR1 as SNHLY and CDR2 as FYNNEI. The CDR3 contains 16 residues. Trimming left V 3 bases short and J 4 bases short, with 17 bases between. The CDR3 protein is CASSDSTGPFPDTQYF. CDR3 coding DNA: TGTGCCAGCAGTGACTCTACCGGCCCATTCCCAGATACGCAGTATTTT.

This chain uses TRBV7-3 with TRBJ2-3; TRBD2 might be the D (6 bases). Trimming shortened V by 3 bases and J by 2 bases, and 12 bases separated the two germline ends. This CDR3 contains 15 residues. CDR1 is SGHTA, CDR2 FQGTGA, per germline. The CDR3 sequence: CASSFFGRDTDTQYF. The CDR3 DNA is TGTGCCAGCAGCTTTTTCGGGAGAGACACAGATACGCAGTATTTT. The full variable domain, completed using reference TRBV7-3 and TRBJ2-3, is GAGVSQTPSNKVTEKGKYVELRCDPISGHTALYWYRQSLGQGPEFLIYFQGTGAADDSGLPNDRFFAVRPEGSVSTLKIQRTERGDSAVYLCASSFFGRDTDTQYFGPGTRLTVL.

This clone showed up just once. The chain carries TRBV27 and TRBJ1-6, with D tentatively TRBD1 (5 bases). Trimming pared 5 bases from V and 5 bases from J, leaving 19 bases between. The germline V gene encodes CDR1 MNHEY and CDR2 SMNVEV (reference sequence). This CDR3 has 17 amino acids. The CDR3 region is CASSTVRQGSNNSPLHF. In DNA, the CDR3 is TGTGCCAGCAGTACGGTCCGGCAGGGAAGTAATAATTCACCCCTCCACTTT.

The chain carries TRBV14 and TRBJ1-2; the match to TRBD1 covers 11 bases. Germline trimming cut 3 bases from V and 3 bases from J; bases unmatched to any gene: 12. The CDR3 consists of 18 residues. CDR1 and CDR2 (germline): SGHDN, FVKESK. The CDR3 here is CASSHHRDRGTKDYGYTF. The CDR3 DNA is TGTGCCAGCAGCCACCATCGGGACAGGGGGACGAAGGACTATGGCTACACCTTC.

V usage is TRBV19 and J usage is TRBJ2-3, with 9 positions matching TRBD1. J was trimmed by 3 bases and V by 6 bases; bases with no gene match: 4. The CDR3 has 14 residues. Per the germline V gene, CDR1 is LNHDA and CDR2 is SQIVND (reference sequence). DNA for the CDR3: TGTGCCAGTAGCCGGGACAGGGCAACAGATACGCAGTATTTT. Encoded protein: CASSRDRATDTQYF.

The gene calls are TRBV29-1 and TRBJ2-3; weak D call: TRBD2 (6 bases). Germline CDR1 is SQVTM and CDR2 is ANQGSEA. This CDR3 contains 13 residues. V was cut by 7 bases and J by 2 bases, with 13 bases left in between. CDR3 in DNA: TGCAGCGCCGGGACTTCGTACACAGATACGCAGTATTTT. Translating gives CSAGTSYTDTQYF.

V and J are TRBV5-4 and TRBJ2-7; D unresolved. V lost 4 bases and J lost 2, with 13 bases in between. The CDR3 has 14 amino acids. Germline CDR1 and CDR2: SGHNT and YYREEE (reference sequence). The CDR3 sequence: CASSRNSPPYEQYF. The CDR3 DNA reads TGTGCCAGCAGCAGGAATTCACCGCCCTACGAGCAGTACTTC.

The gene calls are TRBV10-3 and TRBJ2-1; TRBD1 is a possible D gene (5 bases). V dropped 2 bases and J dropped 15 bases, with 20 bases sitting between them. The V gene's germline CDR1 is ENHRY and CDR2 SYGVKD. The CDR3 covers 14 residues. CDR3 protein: CAISEGQGKVLLFF. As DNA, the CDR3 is TGTGCCATCAGTGAGGGGCAGGGAAAAGTTCTCCTGTTCTTC.

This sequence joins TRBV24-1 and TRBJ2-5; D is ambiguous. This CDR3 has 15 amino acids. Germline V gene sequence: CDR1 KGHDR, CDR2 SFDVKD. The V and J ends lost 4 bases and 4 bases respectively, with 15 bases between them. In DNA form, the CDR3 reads TGTGCCACCAGTGACCCCACCAGGATCGGAGAGACCCAGTACTTC. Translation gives CATSDPTRIGETQYF.

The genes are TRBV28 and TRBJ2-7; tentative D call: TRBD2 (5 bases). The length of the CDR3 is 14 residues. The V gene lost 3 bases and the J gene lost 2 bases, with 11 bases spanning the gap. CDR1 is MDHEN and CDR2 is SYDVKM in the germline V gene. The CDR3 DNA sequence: TGTGCCAGCAGTTTTTTTCCGGGAACCTACGAGCAGTACTTC. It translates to CASSFFPGTYEQYF.